This passage covers 16 T cell receptor beta chains from one sample sequenced in a study of cytomegalovirus exposure and HLA in healthy donors (TCRdb year 2017). Libraries were built with the immunoSEQ multiplex PCR assay. TCRdb carries this immuneACCESS record with in-frame sequences only. Its versions omit some clonotypes, under half of them owing to an unresolved V gene in the studies checked, with the rest unexplained. The sample table records about 200,000 clones; 84% of these occur just once. The ten largest clones take up 10% to 15% of the sample. The specimen sequenced was PBMCs. The receptors here all came from a woman aged 25 to 39 in good health and CMV-seropositive.

The chain carries TRBV28 and TRBJ2-7, with 10 positions matching TRBD1. V was pared by 7 bases and J by 2 bases, with 8 bases of the junction left unmatched. The CDR3 extends over 15 amino acids. Looked up from germline, CDR1 is MDHEN and CDR2 is SYDVKM. CDR3 DNA: TGTGCCAGCATCTTAGGGGGACAGGGGACCTACGAGCAGTACTTC. Translated, it gives CASILGGQGTYEQYF.

CDR3 residues: CASSQRWQYQETQYF. The CDR3 DNA is TGTGCCAGCAGCCAGAGGTGGCAGTACCAAGAGACCCAGTACTTC. The chain couples TRBV11-2 to TRBJ2-5; the D is unclear. Trimming removed 5 bases from V and 0 bases from J, with 13 bases in between. Germline assignment: CDR1 SGHAT and CDR2 FQNNGV. This CDR3 is 15 amino acids long.

The chain links TRBV9 to TRBJ2-2; 12 nucleotides align to TRBD2. There are 14 residues in the CDR3. J gave up 5 bases and V 6 bases, and 2 bases lay outside the gene matches. CDR1 SGDLS and CDR2 YYNGEE come from the germline V gene. This CDR3 is CASTGTSGTGELFF. CDR3 in DNA: TGTGCCAGCACCGGGACTAGCGGGACCGGGGAGCTGTTTTTT.

This chain links TRBV7-3 with TRBJ1-1, with a weak D call TRBD1 (5 bases). This CDR3 is 15 amino acids long. Trimming cost V 4 bases and J 3 bases, with 15 bases left between them. Germline values: CDR1 SGHTA, CDR2 FQGTGA. The CDR3 loop reads CASSSGQGSDTEAFF. The CDR3 region has the DNA TGTGCCAGCAGCTCAGGTCAGGGATCGGACACTGAAGCTTTCTTT.

V gene TRBV27 combines with J gene TRBJ2-1; TRBD2 aligns across 7 bases. This CDR3 is 15 amino acids long. CDR1 is MNHEY and CDR2 is SMNVEV in the germline V gene (reference sequence). The trim removed 1 base at V and 6 bases at J, leaving 6 bases unmatched. The CDR3 sequence: CASSLLGEGRNEQFF. The DNA for the CDR3 is TGTGCCAGCAGTTTATTGGGGGAGGGGCGCAATGAGCAGTTCTTC.

The chain recombines TRBV29-1 with TRBJ2-7; 10 nucleotides line up with TRBD1. In germline, CDR1 is SQVTM, CDR2 ANQGSEA. The CDR3 contains 12 residues. V was pared by 6 bases and J by 7 bases, with 6 bases of the junction left unmatched. This CDR3 is CSVGTGDGEQYF. The CDR3 DNA sequence: TGCAGCGTCGGGACAGGGGATGGAGAGCAGTACTTC.

This CDR3 reads CSVVGAKGLAFF. CDR3 nucleotides: TGCAGCGTTGTTGGGGCGAAGGGTCTCGCTTTCTTT. V usage is TRBV29-1 and J usage is TRBJ1-1; TRBD1 is a possible D gene (5 bases). The CDR3 is 12 amino acids. V gave up 4 bases and J gave up 11 bases, with 17 bases separating them. The germline CDR1 and CDR2 sequences are SQVTM and ANQGSEA.

CDR3 sequence reads: CASSPWTGMTSGANVLTF. The CDR3 DNA reads as TGTGCCAGCAGCCCGTGGACAGGAATGACCTCTGGGGCCAACGTCCTGACTTTC. V is TRBV7-9 and J is TRBJ2-6; TRBD1 agrees at 7 bases. CDR1 and CDR2 from the germline V gene are SEHNR and FQNEAQ (reference sequence). The V gene end was trimmed by 5 bases and the J gene end by 0 bases; junction bases not matched to a gene: 10. The CDR3 loop spans 18 amino acids.

The genes are TRBV5-6 and TRBJ2-6, with a possible D match to TRBD2 (5 bases). This CDR3 has 16 residues. Germline V lookup: CDR1 SGHDT, CDR2 YYEEEE. V was cut by 1 base and J by 0 bases, with 8 bases left in between. CDR3 coding DNA: TGTGCCAGCAGCTTGAACGGGAACTCTGGGGCCAACGTCCTGACTTTC. This encodes CASSLNGNSGANVLTF.

This sequence joins TRBV2 and TRBJ2-3; no clear D gene. Trimming took off 6 bases at V and 2 bases at J, with 3 bases between the two ends. Germline-derived CDR1 and CDR2 are SNHLY and FYNNEI. The CDR3 length is 11 residues. The CDR3 protein is CASRYTDTQYF. CDR3 nucleotide sequence: TGTGCCAGCAGATACACAGATACGCAGTATTTT.

The J gene is TRBJ2-7, the V gene TRBV2; TRBD1 aligns across 8 bases. V trimming: 5 bases; J trimming: 6 bases; junction bases outside the gene matches: 6. This CDR3 has 13 residues. The germline gives CDR1 SNHLY, CDR2 FYNNEI. The CDR3 region is CASSPDRVGEQYF. DNA of the CDR3: TGTGCCAGCAGTCCGGACAGGGTAGGCGAGCAGTACTTC. The whole variable domain, filled in from reference TRBV2 and TRBJ2-7, reads EPEVTQTPSHQVTQMGQEVILRCVPISNHLYFYWYRQILGQKVEFLVSFYNNEISEKSEIFDDQFSVERPDGSNFTLKIRSTKLEDSAMYFCASSPDRVGEQYFGPGTRLTVT.

V and J are TRBV6-5 and TRBJ1-1, with 10 bases fitting TRBD1. Germline V lookup: CDR1 MNHEY, CDR2 SVGAGI. Losses at the gene ends were 8 bases for V and 5 bases for J; bases not matched to a gene: 8. The CDR3 runs to 14 residues. CDR3: CASLRRTGGTEAFF. Written as DNA, the CDR3 is TGTGCCAGCCTGAGGAGGACAGGGGGAACTGAAGCTTTCTTT.

The chain uses TRBV6-1 and TRBJ1-2; D not certain. The CDR3 has 15 amino acids. Between the trimmed V and J ends, which lost 0 bases and 0 bases, there was a span of 8 bases. CDR1 and CDR2 (germline): MNHNS, SASEGT. The CDR3 loop reads CASSEAARSNYGYTF. The CDR3 DNA is TGTGCCAGCAGTGAAGCGGCAAGATCTAACTATGGCTACACCTTC.

A single count supports this clone. The chain has TRBV7-2 and TRBJ1-5; D perhaps matches TRBD1 (6 bases). This CDR3 is 14 amino acids long. V was pared by 2 bases and J by 5 bases, with 10 bases between. Germline CDR1 and CDR2: SGHTA and FQGNSA. The CDR3 DNA sequence: TGTGCCAGCAGCTTAATGGGGGCGGATCAGCCCCAGCATTTT. Translated: CASSLMGADQPQHF.

V is TRBV6-5 and J is TRBJ1-1; 7 bases line up with TRBD1. The ends lost 2 bases at V and 11 bases at J; junction bases unmatched: 2. Germline lookup yields CDR1 MNHEY and CDR2 SVGAGI. The CDR3 loop spans 11 amino acids. CDR3 in DNA: TGTGCCAGCAGTTACAGGGGGCATGCTTTCTTT. Translating gives CASSYRGHAFF.

The chain carries TRBV9 and TRBJ2-7, with D possibly TRBD2 on 6 matching bases. This CDR3 has 13 residues. Germline values: CDR1 SGDLS, CDR2 YYNGEE. V dropped 2 bases and J dropped 7 bases, with 13 bases sitting between them. CDR3 sequence (DNA): TGTGCCAGCAGCGTCGGAGGGACTGGAGAGCAGTACTTC. Its protein is CASSVGGTGEQYF.